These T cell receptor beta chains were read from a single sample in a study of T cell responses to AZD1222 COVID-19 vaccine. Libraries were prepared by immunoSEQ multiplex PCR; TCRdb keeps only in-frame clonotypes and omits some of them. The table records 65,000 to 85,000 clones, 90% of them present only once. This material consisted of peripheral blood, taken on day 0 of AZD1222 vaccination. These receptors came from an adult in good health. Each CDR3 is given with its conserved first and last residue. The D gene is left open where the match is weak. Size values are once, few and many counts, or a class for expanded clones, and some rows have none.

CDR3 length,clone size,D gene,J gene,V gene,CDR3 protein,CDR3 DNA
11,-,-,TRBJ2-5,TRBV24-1,CATETEETQYF,TGTGCCACCGAGACAGAAGAGACCCAGTACTTC
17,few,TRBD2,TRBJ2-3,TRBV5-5,CASSSGTSAIGTDTQYF,TGTGCCAGCAGCTCCGGGACTAGCGCGATCGGCACAGATACGCAGTATTTT
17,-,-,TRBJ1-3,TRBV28,CASSLLRTESSGNTIYF,TGTGCCAGCAGTTTACTCCGGACGGAGAGCTCTGGAAACACCATATATTTT
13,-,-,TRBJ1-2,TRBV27,CASSSEGRLGYTF,TGTGCCAGCAGTTCAGAGGGGCGTCTTGGCTACACCTTC
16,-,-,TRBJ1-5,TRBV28,CASSPPSTVSNQPQHF,TGTGCCAGCAGTCCCCCGTCGACAGTTAGCAATCAGCCCCAGCATTTT
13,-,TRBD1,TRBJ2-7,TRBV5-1,CASSLVTGDEQYF,TGCGCCAGCAGCTTGGTTACAGGGGATGAGCAGTACTTC
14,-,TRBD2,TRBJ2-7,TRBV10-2,CASRLIAGGYEQYF,TGCGCCAGCAGACTAATAGCGGGGGGTTACGAGCAGTACTTC
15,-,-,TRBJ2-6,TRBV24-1,CATSIGGSGANVLTF,TGTGCCACCAGTATCGGAGGCTCTGGGGCCAACGTCCTGACTTTC
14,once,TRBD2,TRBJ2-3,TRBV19,CASSIRGGSDTQYF,TGTGCCAGTAGTATACGGGGGGGCTCAGATACGCAGTATTTT
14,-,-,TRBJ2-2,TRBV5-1,CASSPPTYTGELFF,TGCGCCAGCAGCCCCCCGACATACACCGGGGAGCTGTTTTTT
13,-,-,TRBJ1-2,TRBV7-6,CASSLPSGTGYTF,TGTGCCAGCAGCTTACCGAGTGGTACAGGCTACACCTTC
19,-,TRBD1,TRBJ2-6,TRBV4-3,CASSQDWAGGISGANVLTF,TGCGCCAGCAGCCAAGATTGGGCAGGGGGCATCTCTGGGGCCAACGTCCTGACTTTC
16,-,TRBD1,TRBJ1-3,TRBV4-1,CASSQDGTGLRNTIYF,TGCGCCAGCAGCCAAGATGGGACAGGGTTAAGAAACACCATATATTTT
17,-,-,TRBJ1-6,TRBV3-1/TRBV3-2,CASSQAAQAPSNSPLHF,TGTGCCAGCAGCCAAGCGGCACAGGCACCGTCAAATTCACCCCTCCACTTT
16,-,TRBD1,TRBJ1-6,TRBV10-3,CAISTGTGKGNSPLHF,TGTGCCATCAGTACCGGGACAGGGAAGGGTAATTCACCCCTCCACTTT